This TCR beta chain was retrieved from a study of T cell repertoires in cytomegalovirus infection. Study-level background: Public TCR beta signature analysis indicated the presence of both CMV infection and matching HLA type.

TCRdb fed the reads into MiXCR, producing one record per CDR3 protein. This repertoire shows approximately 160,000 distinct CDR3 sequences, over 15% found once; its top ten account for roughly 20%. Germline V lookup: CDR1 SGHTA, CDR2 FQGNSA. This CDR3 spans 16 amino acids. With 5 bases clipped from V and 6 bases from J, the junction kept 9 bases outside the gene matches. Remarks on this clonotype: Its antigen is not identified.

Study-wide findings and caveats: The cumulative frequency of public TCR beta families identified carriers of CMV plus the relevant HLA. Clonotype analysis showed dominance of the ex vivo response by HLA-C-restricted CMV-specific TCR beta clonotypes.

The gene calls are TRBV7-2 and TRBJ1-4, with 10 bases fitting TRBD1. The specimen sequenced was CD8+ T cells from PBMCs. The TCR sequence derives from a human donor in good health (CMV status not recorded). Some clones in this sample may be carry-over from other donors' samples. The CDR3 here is CASSQATGTGDEKLFF. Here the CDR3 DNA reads TGTGCCAGCAGCCAAGCAACCGGGACAGGGGATGAAAAACTGTTTTTT.